Listed below are T cell receptor beta chains from one sample, sequenced in a study of OX40 agonist ivuxolimab in advanced cancers. Data came from immunoSEQ multiplex PCR; TCRdb stores just in-frame clones and leaves some out. This table holds about 84,000 clones, approximately 89% found once. The material was CD4+ or CD8+ T cells sorted from blood, obtained in a trial of the OX40 agonist ivuxolimab. These receptors originate from an adult with an advanced solid tumor such as melanoma, head and neck, liver or kidney cancer. Each CDR3 is given with its conserved first and last residue. D genes are given only for firm matches. The size entry is marked missing in some rows and otherwise reads once, few, many or a size class.

CDR3aa: CASSVPTEAFF
CDR3nt: TGTGCCAGCAGTGTTCCTACTGAAGCTTTCTTT
abundance: once
v_gene: TRBV6-5
d_gene: -
j_gene: TRBJ1-1

CDR3aa: CASSFGLAAGETQYF
CDR3nt: TGTGCCAGCAGCTTCGGACTAGCGGCAGGGGAGACCCAGTACTTC
abundance: -
v_gene: TRBV5-4
d_gene: TRBD2
j_gene: TRBJ2-5

CDR3aa: CASSRDYAGVLETQYF
CDR3nt: TGTGCCAGCAGCCGCGATTATGCGGGGGTGTTGGAGACCCAGTACTTC
abundance: once
v_gene: TRBV9
d_gene: TRBD2
j_gene: TRBJ2-5

CDR3aa: CASSLNSGGLSYEQYF
CDR3nt: TGTGCCAGCAGCTTAAATAGCGGGGGTTTAAGTTACGAGCAGTACTTC
abundance: -
v_gene: TRBV5-4
d_gene: TRBD2
j_gene: TRBJ2-7

CDR3aa: CASSPIDYEQYF
CDR3nt: TGTGCCAGCTCACCAATTGACTACGAGCAGTACTTC
abundance: -
v_gene: TRBV18
d_gene: -
j_gene: TRBJ2-7

CDR3aa: CASLIQGYQNIQYF
CDR3nt: TGTGCCAGTTTAATACAGGGTTATCAAAACATTCAGTACTTC
abundance: few
v_gene: TRBV5-8
d_gene: -
j_gene: TRBJ2-4

CDR3aa: CASRRAGGETQYF
CDR3nt: TGTGCCAGCAGACGAGCAGGGGGAGAGACCCAGTACTTC
abundance: -
v_gene: TRBV7-9
d_gene: TRBD1
j_gene: TRBJ2-5

CDR3aa: CASSRKDRDAKSYEQYF
CDR3nt: TGTGCCAGCAGCCGAAAGGACCGGGACGCTAAATCCTACGAGCAGTACTTC
abundance: -
v_gene: TRBV21-1
d_gene: -
j_gene: TRBJ2-7

CDR3aa: CAWNDGTFEQFF
CDR3nt: TGTGCCTGGAATGACGGGACATTTGAGCAGTTCTTC
abundance: -
v_gene: TRBV30
d_gene: -
j_gene: TRBJ2-1

CDR3aa: CASSSLGARGSGETQYF
CDR3nt: TGTGCCAGCAGCTCCTTGGGGGCCCGAGGGAGTGGGGAGACCCAGTACTTC
abundance: -
v_gene: TRBV9
d_gene: -
j_gene: TRBJ2-5

CDR3aa: CSVPEGSTSCEQYF
CDR3nt: TGCAGCGTCCCGGAGGGCAGCACTTCCTGCGAGCAGTACTTC
abundance: -
v_gene: TRBV29-1
d_gene: -
j_gene: TRBJ2-7

CDR3aa: CASSPMFPGELFF
CDR3nt: TGTGCCAGCAGCCCGATGTTCCCCGGGGAGCTGTTTTTT
abundance: few
v_gene: TRBV7-3
d_gene: -
j_gene: TRBJ2-2

CDR3aa: CSYTAPRMNTEAFF
CDR3nt: TGCAGCTATACTGCGCCCCGGATGAACACTGAAGCTTTCTTT
abundance: -
v_gene: TRBV29-1
d_gene: -
j_gene: TRBJ1-1

CDR3aa: CASSNGGGFSNQPQHF
CDR3nt: TGTGCCAGCAGCAATGGCGGTGGGTTTAGCAATCAGCCCCAGCATTTT
abundance: -
v_gene: TRBV21-1
d_gene: -
j_gene: TRBJ1-5

CDR3aa: CASIRASGSYEQYF
CDR3nt: TGTGCCAGCATTAGAGCTAGCGGGAGCTACGAGCAGTACTTC
abundance: -
v_gene: TRBV27
d_gene: TRBD2
j_gene: TRBJ2-7

CDR3aa: CASSSLAGISTDTQYF
CDR3nt: TGTGCCAGCAGTTCTCTAGCGGGGATTAGCACAGATACGCAGTATTTT
abundance: -
v_gene: TRBV28
d_gene: TRBD2
j_gene: TRBJ2-3

CDR3aa: CASSQASGGTDTQYF
CDR3nt: TGCGCCAGCAGCCAAGCTAGCGGGGGCACAGATACGCAGTATTTT
abundance: once
v_gene: TRBV4-1
d_gene: TRBD2
j_gene: TRBJ2-3

CDR3aa: CAIRQTETEAFF
CDR3nt: TGTGCCATCAGACAGACAGAGACTGAAGCTTTCTTT
abundance: -
v_gene: TRBV10-3
d_gene: -
j_gene: TRBJ1-1

CDR3aa: CASSLGGAADTQYF
CDR3nt: TGCGCCAGCAGCTTGGGGGGGGCCGCCGATACGCAGTATTTT
abundance: -
v_gene: TRBV5-1
d_gene: -
j_gene: TRBJ2-3

CDR3aa: CASRATTVTNEKLFF
CDR3nt: TGTGCCAGCAGAGCTACGACAGTGACTAATGAAAAACTGTTTTTT
abundance: -
v_gene: TRBV2
d_gene: -
j_gene: TRBJ1-4

CDR3aa: CAWSVLGGTEAFF
CDR3nt: TGTGCCTGGAGTGTACTCGGGGGCACTGAAGCTTTCTTT
abundance: -
v_gene: TRBV30
d_gene: -
j_gene: TRBJ1-1

CDR3aa: CASSGDMGEQYF
CDR3nt: TGTGCCAGCAGTGGAGACATGGGGGAGCAGTACTTC
abundance: few
v_gene: TRBV2
d_gene: -
j_gene: TRBJ2-7

CDR3aa: CASSPNTLSEAFF
CDR3nt: TGTGCCAGCAGCCCCAATACTTTATCCGAAGCTTTCTTT
abundance: -
v_gene: TRBV7-9
d_gene: -
j_gene: TRBJ1-1

CDR3aa: CASRFQPGQGYEQYF
CDR3nt: TGTGCCAGCAGATTCCAACCGGGACAGGGCTACGAGCAGTACTTC
abundance: -
v_gene: TRBV6-5
d_gene: TRBD1
j_gene: TRBJ2-7

CDR3aa: CASSPWGERQGEGYTF
CDR3nt: TGTGCCAGCTCACCTTGGGGGGAGCGACAGGGAGAAGGCTACACCTTC
abundance: -
v_gene: TRBV18
d_gene: TRBD1
j_gene: TRBJ1-2

CDR3aa: CASSVTSVSSYNEQFF
CDR3nt: TGTGCCAGCAGCGTAACTAGCGTGAGCTCCTACAATGAGCAGTTCTTC
abundance: -
v_gene: TRBV9
d_gene: TRBD2
j_gene: TRBJ2-1

CDR3aa: CASSLASRGTGELFF
CDR3nt: TGCGCCAGCAGCTTGGCCTCACGGGGCACCGGGGAGCTGTTTTTT
abundance: -
v_gene: TRBV5-1
d_gene: -
j_gene: TRBJ2-2

CDR3aa: CASSLVRLGNTEAFF
CDR3nt: TGTGCCAGCAGCTTGGTAAGGCTTGGGAACACTGAAGCTTTCTTT
abundance: -
v_gene: TRBV7-3
d_gene: -
j_gene: TRBJ1-1

CDR3aa: CASSPRTSGVSGANVLTF
CDR3nt: TGTGCCAGCAGCCCCCGGACTAGCGGGGTCTCTGGGGCCAACGTCCTGACTTTC
abundance: -
v_gene: TRBV7-2
d_gene: TRBD2
j_gene: TRBJ2-6

CDR3aa: CASSEFSGGANTGELFF
CDR3nt: TGCGCCAGCAGTGAGTTCAGCGGAGGAGCGAACACCGGGGAGCTGTTTTTT
abundance: -
v_gene: TRBV10-1
d_gene: -
j_gene: TRBJ2-2

CDR3aa: CASSLVWGRETEAFF
CDR3nt: TGTGCCAGCAGCTTAGTTTGGGGGAGGGAAACTGAAGCTTTCTTT
abundance: -
v_gene: TRBV7-2
d_gene: -
j_gene: TRBJ1-1

CDR3aa: CASSDVRVGNTEAFF
CDR3nt: TGCGCCAGCAGCGACGTGAGGGTGGGGAACACTGAAGCTTTCTTT
abundance: -
v_gene: TRBV5-1
d_gene: -
j_gene: TRBJ1-1

CDR3aa: CASSVGSNNYGYTF
CDR3nt: TGTGCCAGCAGCGTAGGCAGCAATAACTATGGCTACACCTTC
abundance: few
v_gene: TRBV9
d_gene: -
j_gene: TRBJ1-2

CDR3aa: CASSHLGWNTEAFF
CDR3nt: TGTGCCAGTAGTCATCTCGGGTGGAACACTGAAGCTTTCTTT
abundance: once
v_gene: TRBV19
d_gene: -
j_gene: TRBJ1-1

CDR3aa: CASSLAAGSTEAFF
CDR3nt: TGCGCCAGCAGCTTGGCCGCGGGGAGCACTGAAGCTTTCTTT
abundance: -
v_gene: TRBV5-1
d_gene: -
j_gene: TRBJ1-1

CDR3aa: CATSRGWGQRNTEAFF
CDR3nt: TGTGCCACCAGCCGGGGGTGGGGACAGCGGAACACTGAAGCTTTCTTT
abundance: once
v_gene: TRBV15
d_gene: TRBD1
j_gene: TRBJ1-1

CDR3aa: CASSLGTWSNQPQHF
CDR3nt: TGCGCCAGCAGCTTGGGGACTTGGTCAAATCAGCCCCAGCATTTT
abundance: -
v_gene: TRBV5-1
d_gene: -
j_gene: TRBJ1-5

CDR3aa: CASSQGRSIQETQYF
CDR3nt: TGCGCCAGCAGCCAAGGACGGAGTATCCAAGAGACCCAGTACTTC
abundance: -
v_gene: TRBV4-1
d_gene: -
j_gene: TRBJ2-5

CDR3aa: CASSQEGSLGETQYF
CDR3nt: TGTGCCAGCAGCCAAGAAGGCAGCCTCGGGGAGACCCAGTACTTC
abundance: -
v_gene: TRBV4-2
d_gene: -
j_gene: TRBJ2-5

CDR3aa: CASSFVTNTGELFF
CDR3nt: TGTGCCAGCAGCTTTGTGACGAACACCGGGGAGCTGTTTTTT
abundance: once
v_gene: TRBV11-2
d_gene: -
j_gene: TRBJ2-2

CDR3aa: CASSATSGGVLEQFF
CDR3nt: TGTGCCAGCAGCGCCACTAGCGGGGGGGTACTTGAGCAGTTCTTC
abundance: -
v_gene: TRBV7-2
d_gene: TRBD2
j_gene: TRBJ2-1

CDR3aa: CASSLVTGRTSYEQYF
CDR3nt: TGTGCCAGCAGCTTAGTTACCGGGAGGACCTCCTACGAGCAGTACTTC
abundance: -
v_gene: TRBV7-2
d_gene: TRBD2
j_gene: TRBJ2-7

CDR3aa: CASSYSTESGYTF
CDR3nt: TGTGCCAGCAGTTACTCCACAGAGTCTGGCTACACCTTC
abundance: -
v_gene: TRBV6-5
d_gene: -
j_gene: TRBJ1-2

CDR3aa: CASSSYRGVGTQYF
CDR3nt: TGTGCCAGCAGTTCATACAGGGGAGTGGGTACGCAGTATTTT
abundance: -
v_gene: TRBV6-5
d_gene: TRBD1
j_gene: TRBJ2-3

CDR3aa: CAWNRGEQYF
CDR3nt: TGTGCCTGGAACAGGGGCGAGCAGTACTTC
abundance: -
v_gene: TRBV30
d_gene: TRBD1
j_gene: TRBJ2-7

CDR3aa: CASSTGGGAGEKLFF
CDR3nt: TGTGCCAGCAGCACCGGAGGGGGGGCTGGGGAAAAACTGTTTTTT
abundance: -
v_gene: TRBV9
d_gene: -
j_gene: TRBJ1-4

CDR3aa: CASSEMAHRGYGFF
CDR3nt: TGCGCCAGCAGTGAGATGGCCCATCGAGGGTACGGGTTCTTC
abundance: -
v_gene: TRBV10-2
d_gene: -
j_gene: TRBJ2-1

CDR3aa: CASSLQTNQPQHF
CDR3nt: TGTGCCAGCAGTTTACAGACTAATCAGCCCCAGCATTTT
abundance: -
v_gene: TRBV28
d_gene: -
j_gene: TRBJ1-5

CDR3aa: CASSFGGAERYGYTF
CDR3nt: TGTGCCAGCAGTTTCGGGGGGGCTGAACGTTATGGCTACACCTTC
abundance: -
v_gene: TRBV27
d_gene: -
j_gene: TRBJ1-2

CDR3aa: CASSGGEAYEQYF
CDR3nt: TGCGCCAGCAGCGGTGGAGAGGCCTACGAGCAGTACTTC
abundance: -
v_gene: TRBV5-1
d_gene: -
j_gene: TRBJ2-7